Presented here are 13 T cell receptor beta chains from one specimen sequenced in a study of T cell repertoires in cytomegalovirus infection. One entry per CDR3 protein, called by TCRdb with MiXCR from the reads. The sample contains approximately 910,000 distinct CDR3 sequences, 31% of which appear only once. Antigens for these TCRs are unknown. The sample consisted of cultured CD8+ T cells from PBMCs, taken from culture after CMV antigen stimulation. Receptor source: a human donor in good health (CMV status not recorded). Some clones in this sample may be carry-over from other donors' samples.

The chain carries TRBV7-9 and TRBJ1-2, with D uncertain. With 7 bases removed from V and 5 bases from J, the gap between germline ends came to 14 bases. The CDR3 is 13 amino acids. The germline CDR1 and CDR2 sequences are SEHNR and FQNEAQ (reference sequence). CDR3 sequence reads: CASTPTRVYGYTF. The CDR3 DNA sequence: TGTGCCAGCACCCCGACACGGGTTTATGGCTACACCTTC.

This clonotype was picked up a small number of times. The rearrangement joins TRBV7-9 to TRBJ1-2; TRBD1 agrees at 9 bases. Germline V CDR1 and CDR2: SEHNR, FQNEAQ (reference sequence). Germline trimming cut 5 bases from V and 1 base from J; bases unmatched to any gene: 11. The length of the CDR3 is 17 residues. CDR3: CASSPSGQGSYNYGYTF. CDR3 DNA: TGTGCCAGCAGCCCGTCGGGACAGGGATCCTATAACTATGGCTACACCTTC.

A few counts support this clonotype. The chain recombines TRBV11-2 with TRBJ2-1, with 8 bases lining up with TRBD2. Germline V gives CDR1 SGHAT, CDR2 FQNNGV. The J segment lost 4 bases and the V segment lost 4 bases, leaving 12 bases of the junction unmatched. The CDR3 has 17 residues. CDR3 DNA: TGTGCCAGCAGCTCTAAGCGAGTCGGGGGGGCGTACAATGAGCAGTTCTTC. This encodes CASSSKRVGGAYNEQFF.

This clonotype has just a few counts. The chain joins TRBV15 to TRBJ1-1, with D maybe TRBD1 (5 bases). V lost 1 base, J lost 6 bases, and 12 bases lay in between. Germline V gene sequence: CDR1 LNHNV, CDR2 YYDKDF (reference sequence). This CDR3 comprises 14 residues. The CDR3 sequence: CATSRVEVGPEAFF. The CDR3 DNA reads TGTGCCACCAGCAGAGTTGAGGTGGGGCCTGAAGCTTTCTTT.

This clonotype was picked up one time. The V call is TRBV13, the J call TRBJ2-3; 8 bases are a match to TRBD2. The CDR3 spans 13 residues. V was pared by 11 bases and J by 3 bases, with 7 bases of the junction left unmatched. CDR1 PRHDT and CDR2 FYEKMQ come from the germline V gene (reference sequence). The CDR3 region has the DNA TGTGCCCACGGACTAGCAGATACAGATACGCAGTATTTT. Amino acid sequence: CAHGLADTDTQYF.

This clonotype was observed many times. The rearrangement joins TRBV7-2 to TRBJ2-2; maybe TRBD1 (6 bases). CDR1 is SGHTA, CDR2 FQGNSA, per germline. The V end was cut by 3 bases, the J end by 2 bases, with 10 bases between. The CDR3 loop spans 15 amino acids. The CDR3 loop reads CASSFAGVNTGELFF. As DNA, the CDR3 is TGTGCCAGCAGCTTTGCAGGGGTTAACACCGGGGAGCTGTTTTTT.

This clonotype was observed a few times. The chain carries TRBV7-6 and TRBJ2-1, with 9 nucleotides matching TRBD1. From germline, CDR1 is SGHVS and CDR2 FNYEAQ. V lost 5 bases to trimming and J lost 6 bases; unmatched junction nucleotides: 5. The CDR3 sequence is 14 residues long. Here the CDR3 reads CASSPWDRANEQFF. CDR3 DNA: TGTGCCAGCAGCCCCTGGGACAGGGCCAATGAGCAGTTCTTC. Looking up the rest from reference TRBV7-6 and TRBJ2-1 gives the full variable domain: GAGVSQSPRYKVTKRGQDVALRCDPISGHVSLYWYRQALGQGPEFLTYFNYEAQQDKSGLPNDRFSAERPEGSISTLTIQRTEQRDSAMYRCASSPWDRANEQFFGPGTRLTVL.

The gene calls are TRBV7-8 and TRBJ2-1; D ambiguous. V was shortened by 5 bases and J by 8 bases, with 16 bases between the two germline ends. The CDR3 is 14 residues long. Germline lookup yields CDR1 SGHVS and CDR2 FQNEAQ. CDR3 in amino acids: CASSPRILVDEQFF. The CDR3 coding sequence is TGTGCCAGCAGCCCCCGGATACTCGTCGATGAGCAGTTCTTC. Drawing the rest from reference TRBV7-8 and TRBJ2-1, the complete variable domain is GAGVSQSPRYKVAKRGQDVALRCDPISGHVSLFWYQQALGQGPEFLTYFQNEAQLDKSGLPSDRFFAERPEGSVSTLKIQRTQQEDSAVYLCASSPRILVDEQFFGPGTRLTVL.

This clonotype has a count of ten or more. This chain connects TRBV7-9 to TRBJ2-3; tentatively, D is TRBD1 (5 bases). Germline V gives CDR1 SEHNR, CDR2 FQNEAQ (reference sequence). This CDR3 spans 16 amino acids. Between the trimmed V and J ends, which lost 5 bases and 4 bases, there was a span of 19 bases. CDR3 residues: CASSPPRPQDADTQYF. Written as DNA, the CDR3 is TGTGCCAGCAGCCCCCCTCGCCCACAGGACGCAGATACGCAGTATTTT.

This clonotype was observed a single time. J is TRBJ1-1 and V is TRBV6-6; unclear D gene. The CDR3 is made up of 15 amino acids. Germline V gene lookup returns CDR1 MNHNY and CDR2 SVGAGI (reference sequence). With 4 bases removed from V and 0 bases from J, the gap between germline ends came to 12 bases. CDR3 nucleotides: TGTGCCAGCAGTTCGGGAGGAATAATGAACACTGAAGCTTTCTTT. Translation gives CASSSGGIMNTEAFF.

The rearrangement links TRBV20-1 to TRBJ2-5; perhaps TRBD2 as D (5 bases). Deletions cut 0 bases from V and 1 base from J, with 6 bases between. The germline V gene encodes CDR1 DFQATT and CDR2 SNEGSKA (reference sequence). This CDR3 region has 13 residues. The CDR3 nucleotides are TGCAGTGCTAGAGAGGAGGCCCAAGAGACCCAGTACTTC. This gives the protein CSAREEAQETQYF.

This clonotype occurred a few times. This chain uses TRBV7-9 with TRBJ2-2; 9 bases line up with TRBD1. Trimming cost V 5 bases and J 9 bases; bases outside gene matches: 16. CDR1 is SEHNR and CDR2 is FQNEAQ in the germline V gene (reference sequence). The CDR3 is made up of 17 amino acids. The CDR3 DNA follows: TGTGCCAGCAGCCCTATCGGGACAGGGCGTCCCGTTTGGGAGCTGTTTTTT. Protein product: CASSPIGTGRPVWELFF.

This chain uses TRBV5-5 with TRBJ2-7; D perhaps matches TRBD2 (6 bases). The CDR3 runs to 15 residues. From germline, CDR1 is SGHKS and CDR2 YYEKEE (reference sequence). Trimming removed 0 bases at V and 4 bases at J, with 14 bases between. CDR3 coding DNA: TGTGCCAGCAGCTTGGCCCGGACTACGGCATACGAGCAGTACGTC. Amino acid sequence: CASSLARTTAYEQYV.